A single sample is the source of the 18 T cell receptor beta chains below, sequenced in a study of Ad26.COV2.S vaccination and SARS-CoV-2 variants. Sequenced by immunoSEQ multiplex PCR; TCRdb stores in-frame clones only, minus some. Among about 430,000 clones listed, approximately 92% were seen once. Regarding treatment: about 20 received Ad26.COV2.S at low or high dose, single or two shots; a few received placebo; per-sample allocation not given. Sampling occurred on day 63 after the first vaccine or placebo injection. Sequencing used peripheral blood, obtained in a trial of Ad26.COV2.S vaccine versus placebo. All receptors come from a person between 18 and 65 years old who received the Ad26.COV2.S COVID-19 vaccine or a placebo.

DNA for the CDR3: TGTGCCAGCAGACGACAGGGTATGGGCCTTCAGCCCCAGCATTTT. It translates to CASRRQGMGLQPQHF. This sequence joins TRBV2 and TRBJ1-5; TRBD1 agrees at 7 bases. Germline V lookup: CDR1 SNHLY, CDR2 FYNNEI. The CDR3 runs 15 residues. V shed 6 bases, J shed 6 bases, and the junction held 11 bases outside the gene matches.

This clone was seen once. This chain joins TRBV24-1 and TRBJ2-1; tentative D call: TRBD2 (5 bases). The length of the CDR3 is 17 residues. Per the germline V gene, CDR1 is KGHDR and CDR2 is SFDVKD. V was pared by 3 bases and J by 1 base, with 15 bases between. CDR3 bases: TGTGCCACCAGTGATACAACCGGAACTAGTTCCTACAATGAGCAGTTCTTC. Protein sequence: CATSDTTGTSSYNEQFF.

The chain has TRBV7-9 and TRBJ1-3; weak D call: TRBD1 (5 bases). CDR1 and CDR2 (germline): SEHNR, FQNEAQ (reference sequence). CDR3 length equals 15 residues. The germline V and J ends were trimmed by 3 bases and 2 bases, with 11 bases remaining between them. The CDR3 region has the DNA TGTGCCAGCAGCTTGGGGGGATACGCTGGAAACACCATATATTTT. Translation: CASSLGGYAGNTIYF.

The CDR3 DNA reads as TGTGCCAGCTCACCGGAAGGTTGGGCCTATGGCTACACCTTC. Its translation is CASSPEGWAYGYTF. The rearrangement uses TRBV18 and TRBJ1-2; D unresolved. Deletions cut 3 bases from V and 4 bases from J, with 12 bases between. This CDR3 is built from 14 residues. From germline, CDR1 is KGHSH and CDR2 LQKENI.

This chain joins TRBV25-1 and TRBJ2-7; D may match TRBD1 or TRBD2 (5 bases each). The CDR3 spans 12 residues. Germline CDR1 is MGHDK and CDR2 is SYGVNS. Trimming pared 8 bases from V and 2 bases from J, leaving 10 bases between. CDR3 in DNA: TGTGCCAGCGGGACCCCGCCCTACGAGCAGTACTTC. This encodes CASGTPPYEQYF.

The chain is built from TRBV4-3 and TRBJ2-3; D is unresolved. Deletions cut 1 base from V and 0 bases from J, with 8 bases between. The CDR3 has 15 residues. Germline V gene data show CDR1 as LGHNA and CDR2 as YSLEER. CDR3 coding DNA: TGCGCCAGCAGCCAAGGCCCGCTTAGCACAGATACGCAGTATTTT. Translating it yields CASSQGPLSTDTQYF.

V gene TRBV6-1 combines with J gene TRBJ2-6; 11 bases agree with TRBD1. CDR1 and CDR2 (germline): MNHNS, SASEGT. J was trimmed by 5 bases and V by 4 bases; bases with no gene match: 7. The CDR3 spans 17 residues. The CDR3 protein is CASSGGQGASRANVLTF. The CDR3 DNA reads TGTGCCAGCAGTGGTGGACAGGGGGCGTCTAGGGCCAACGTCCTGACTTTC.

The V and J genes are TRBV6-6 and TRBJ1-1; 9 bases fit TRBD1. The CDR3 runs to 15 residues. V was clipped by 5 bases and J by 6 bases; unmatched bases: 10. Germline lookup yields CDR1 MNHNY and CDR2 SVGAGI (reference sequence). CDR3: CASSRGFGTGSEAFF. The CDR3 DNA is TGTGCCAGCAGTCGGGGATTTGGGACAGGGTCTGAAGCTTTCTTT.

This chain connects TRBV5-4 to TRBJ2-1; TRBD2 matches 12 bases. The germline V gene encodes CDR1 SGHNT and CDR2 YYREEE (reference sequence). The CDR3 runs 19 residues. Losses at the gene ends were 0 bases for V and 5 bases for J; bases not matched to a gene: 12. CDR3 sequence: CASSLEFGLAGKAHNEQFF. The CDR3 DNA is TGTGCCAGCAGCTTGGAGTTCGGACTAGCGGGAAAGGCACACAATGAGCAGTTCTTC.

CDR3 bases: TGTGCCAGCAGTTACTCCCGGAGCGCCTCTGGGGAGCAGTACTTC. Translated, it gives CASSYSRSASGEQYF. V and J are TRBV6-2 or TRBV6-3 and TRBJ2-7; D ambiguous. Trimming cost V 0 bases and J 7 bases, with 16 bases left between them. The CDR3 length is 15 residues. The germline gives CDR1 MNHEY, CDR2 SVGEGT.

The chain combines TRBV15 with TRBJ2-1; D gene ambiguous. Per the germline V gene, CDR1 is LNHNV and CDR2 is YYDKDF (reference sequence). The germline V and J ends were trimmed by 1 base and 0 bases, with 10 bases remaining between them. This CDR3 comprises 16 residues. CDR3 DNA: TGTGCCACCAGCAGAGTAGCAGCGAGCTCCTACAATGAGCAGTTCTTC. Translating it yields CATSRVAASSYNEQFF.

This chain connects TRBV10-1 to TRBJ2-2; D uncertain. Germline CDR1 and CDR2: WNHNN and SYGVQD (reference sequence). V was cut by 3 bases and J by 0 bases, with 5 bases left in between. The CDR3 spans 14 residues. In DNA, the CDR3 is TGCGCCAGCAGTGACCGGGCGAACACCGGGGAGCTGTTTTTT. Translating gives CASSDRANTGELFF.

The chain is built from TRBV7-2 and TRBJ2-1, with 8 bases identical to TRBD2. The CDR3 is 15 amino acids. V was clipped by 2 bases and J by 7 bases; unmatched bases: 7. Germline V lookup: CDR1 SGHTA, CDR2 FQGNSA. Here the CDR3 DNA reads TGTGCCAGCAGCTTAATTAGCGGGATAAATAATGAGCAGTTCTTC. Protein sequence: CASSLISGINNEQFF.

This rearrangement joins TRBV7-9 to TRBJ1-4; no firm D call. V was shortened by 5 bases and J by 8 bases, with 12 bases between the two germline ends. Germline loops: CDR1 SEHNR, CDR2 FQNEAQ (reference sequence). CDR3 size: 13 residues. CDR3 residues: CASSPVGTEKLFF. The CDR3 bases are TGTGCCAGCAGCCCCGTCGGTACGGAAAAACTGTTTTTT.

This clone was recorded only once. The CDR3 DNA reads as TGTGCCAGCAGTTTGACGGTGCAAGAGACCCAGTACTTC. This encodes CASSLTVQETQYF. The chain recombines TRBV28 with TRBJ2-5; D is undetermined. Trimming left V 3 bases short and J 2 bases short, with 7 bases between. Germline assignment: CDR1 MDHEN and CDR2 SYDVKM. The CDR3 runs to 13 residues. The full variable domain, its missing parts supplied by reference TRBV28 and TRBJ2-5, is DVKVTQSSRYLVKRTGEKVFLECVQDMDHENMFWYRQDPGLGLRLIYFSYDVKMKEKGDIPEGYSVSREKKERFSLILESASTNQTSMYLCASSLTVQETQYFGPGTRLLVL.

This chain uses TRBV29-1 with TRBJ1-1; the match to TRBD1 covers 7 bases. This CDR3 has 14 residues. J was trimmed by 0 bases and V by 3 bases; bases with no gene match: 4. Germline V CDR1 and CDR2: SQVTM, ANQGSEA. The CDR3 region is CSVDIQGMNTEAFF. CDR3 nucleotide sequence: TGCAGCGTTGACATACAGGGGATGAACACTGAAGCTTTCTTT.

The V gene is TRBV18, the J gene TRBJ1-1; D is undetermined. CDR1 and CDR2 from the germline V gene are KGHSH and LQKENI. This CDR3 is built from 16 residues. V was clipped by 4 bases and J by 6 bases, with 21 bases between them. CDR3 sequence (DNA): TGTGCCAGCTCACGACAACCCGCAGAATTTATGTCTGAAGCTTTCTTT. Translating gives CASSRQPAEFMSEAFF.

The rearrangement links TRBV7-2 to TRBJ2-3; no clear D gene. Germline V lookup: CDR1 SGHTA, CDR2 FQGNSA. The V end lost 1 base, the J end lost 0 bases, and 11 bases lay between the germline ends. CDR3 size: 16 residues. In nucleotides, the CDR3 is TGTGCCAGCAGCTTAGGGGTGGCCCGCAGCACAGATACGCAGTATTTT. Amino acid sequence: CASSLGVARSTDTQYF.